Below are 22 T cell receptor beta chains sequenced from a single sample in a study of beta chain features in type 1 diabetes. Expressed TCRB transcripts were sequenced because the isolated RNA had all been reverse transcribed beforehand. Repertoires were generated with immunoSEQ multiplex PCR, while TCRdb's copy carries only in-frame clones and drops some. The sample lists roughly 250,000 clones, roughly 70% occurring once. The sequenced sample consisted of naive CD4+ T cells from blood. The receptor source for this set is a man younger than 45 in good health.

The chain links TRBV7-7 to TRBJ2-1; the D is unclear. This CDR3 region has 13 residues. Germline V lookup: CDR1 SSHAT, CDR2 FNYEAQ (reference sequence). The V end was cut by 10 bases, the J end by 1 base, with 11 bases between. CDR3 sequence (DNA): TGTGCCACCGGCGAAGGGTCCTACAATGAGCAGTTCTTC. Protein: CATGEGSYNEQFF.

Note on this clone: This sample also contains other DNA sequences that code for the same CDR3. The rearrangement uses TRBV30 and TRBJ2-7, with no clear D. There are 11 residues in the CDR3. CDR1 and CDR2 (germline): GTSNPN, SVGIG (reference sequence). Trimming took off 3 bases at V and 3 bases at J, with 6 bases between the two ends. Here the CDR3 DNA reads TGTGCCTGGAGCTCACTCTACGAGCAGTACTTC. Its protein is CAWSSLYEQYF.

This clone appeared a few times. This chain links TRBV30 with TRBJ2-5; D is uncertain. Trimming pared 0 bases from V and 2 bases from J, leaving 10 bases between. This CDR3 is built from 14 residues. Germline CDR1 and CDR2: GTSNPN and SVGIG (reference sequence). For the CDR3, the DNA is TGTGCCTGGAGTGTAGGCCGGCATCAAGAGACCCAGTACTTC. This sequence encodes CAWSVGRHQETQYF.

The chain is built from TRBV14 and TRBJ1-6; no firm D call. The CDR3 is made up of 13 amino acids. V shed 2 bases and J shed 8 bases, with 7 bases lying between them. Germline V gene data show CDR1 as SGHDN and CDR2 as FVKESK. The CDR3 DNA follows: TGTGCCAGCAGCCAAAACAGCTATTCACCCCTCCACTTT. Its translation is CASSQNSYSPLHF.

The chain recombines TRBV29-1 with TRBJ1-3; 10 bases map to TRBD1. Per germline, CDR1 SQVTM and CDR2 ANQGSEA. The CDR3 extends over 15 amino acids. The junction had 0 bases not matched to a gene; V was cut back by 1 base and J by 0 bases. The CDR3 sequence is CSVEGTGGSGNTIYF. CDR3 nucleotide sequence: TGCAGCGTTGAAGGGACAGGGGGCTCTGGAAACACCATATATTTT.

A few counts support this clone. The CDR3 DNA sequence: TGCAGCTTTAAGGGGGGAGAGACCCAGTACTTC. Translating gives CSFKGGETQYF. This chain links TRBV29-1 with TRBJ2-5, with D perhaps being TRBD1 or TRBD2 (6 bases each). V was clipped by 8 bases and J by 4 bases, with 11 bases between them. Germline loops: CDR1 SQVTM, CDR2 ANQGSEA. CDR3 length: 11 residues.

The chain employs TRBV5-1 and TRBJ2-7; D is ambiguous. The CDR3 is 14 amino acids. Germline CDR1 SGHRS, CDR2 YFSETQ. The V end was cut by 4 bases, the J end by 13 bases, with 24 bases between. CDR3 protein: CASSPAEPHPRKYF. The CDR3 DNA follows: TGCGCCAGCAGCCCAGCCGAACCCCACCCGCGGAAATACTTC.

The V and J genes are TRBV29-1 and TRBJ1-4; tentative D call: TRBD1 (5 bases). The CDR3 covers 11 residues. The germline V and J ends were trimmed by 6 bases and 7 bases, with 9 bases remaining between them. Germline-derived CDR1 and CDR2 are SQVTM and ANQGSEA. The CDR3, as DNA: TGCAGCGTCGGGGCAGGTGAAAAACTGTTTTTT. Its translation: CSVGAGEKLFF.

The rearrangement links TRBV29-1 to TRBJ1-2; TRBD1 agrees at 8 bases. Unmatched junction bases numbered 8, after V lost 0 bases and J lost 8 bases. Germline CDR1 SQVTM, CDR2 ANQGSEA. This CDR3 contains 14 residues. As DNA, the CDR3 is TGCAGCGTTGAAGATCGGCCAGGGGGCAACGGCTACACCTTC. Protein sequence: CSVEDRPGGNGYTF.

This rearrangement joins TRBV30 to TRBJ2-1; possible D gene TRBD2, 6 bases. CDR1 GTSNPN and CDR2 SVGIG come from the germline V gene (reference sequence). This CDR3 is 13 amino acids long. Trimming took off 0 bases at V and 6 bases at J, with 9 bases between the two ends. The CDR3: CAWSVLGGNEQFF. In DNA form, the CDR3 reads TGTGCCTGGAGTGTACTCGGGGGCAATGAGCAGTTCTTC.

The table lists this clone with a count of one. The rearrangement links TRBV30 to TRBJ2-1; 10 nucleotides agree with TRBD2. The CDR3 consists of 14 residues. Looked up from germline, CDR1 is GTSNPN and CDR2 is SVGIG (reference sequence). V shed 4 bases, J shed 3 bases, and the junction held 3 bases outside the gene matches. The CDR3 coding sequence is TGTGCCTGGACTAGCGGGGGACACTACAATGAGCAGTTCTTC. Protein product: CAWTSGGHYNEQFF.

CDR3 region: CSVVGVEETQYF. Written as DNA, the CDR3 is TGCAGCGTTGTGGGGGTAGAAGAGACCCAGTACTTC. The rearrangement joins TRBV29-1 to TRBJ2-5, with D perhaps matching TRBD1 or TRBD2 (5 bases each). The germline gives CDR1 SQVTM, CDR2 ANQGSEA. The CDR3 contains 12 residues. V lost 4 bases to trimming and J lost 3 bases, with 9 bases between them.

This rearrangement joins TRBV4-1 to TRBJ1-6; weak D call: TRBD1 (5 bases). Trimming pared 4 bases from V and 3 bases from J, leaving 10 bases between. The CDR3 has 15 amino acids. The germline gives CDR1 MGHRA, CDR2 YSYEKL. Here the CDR3 DNA reads TGCGCCAGCAGCCCACGGGGCATCTATAATTCACCCCTCCACTTT. It specifies CASSPRGIYNSPLHF.

This clone appeared a few times. The chain links TRBV30 to TRBJ2-4, with D possibly TRBD2 on 6 matching bases. Germline V gene lookup returns CDR1 GTSNPN and CDR2 SVGIG (reference sequence). The CDR3 contains 12 residues. V was trimmed by 8 bases and J by 7 bases, leaving 15 bases between them. The CDR3 loop is CAGGTLGNIQYF. The DNA for the CDR3 is TGTGCCGGCGGGACGCTAGGGAACATTCAGTACTTC.

The V call is TRBV6-1, the J call TRBJ1-5; TRBD1 is a possible D gene (6 bases). Germline values: CDR1 MNHNS, CDR2 SASEGT. Trimming cost V 4 bases and J 0 bases, with 19 bases left between them. This CDR3 has 18 residues. Here the CDR3 DNA reads TGTGCCAGCAGTGTTTCGATTGGCGGGGGCCATAGCAATCAGCCCCAGCATTTT. It translates to CASSVSIGGGHSNQPQHF.

The chain joins TRBV30 to TRBJ1-5, with D unresolved. Germline CDR1 reads GTSNPN; CDR2 reads SVGIG (reference sequence). There are 14 residues in the CDR3. V gave up 2 bases and J gave up 3 bases, with 11 bases separating them. The CDR3 DNA sequence: TGTGCCTGGAGTACGACATTTTCCAATCAGCCCCAGCATTTT. Amino acid sequence: CAWSTTFSNQPQHF.

The chain couples TRBV10-3 to TRBJ2-7, with D possibly being TRBD1 (6 bases). V dropped 0 bases and J dropped 5 bases, with 11 bases sitting between them. CDR3 length: 14 amino acids. Per the germline V gene, CDR1 is ENHRY and CDR2 is SYGVKD. CDR3 region: CAISESQGGDEQYF. The CDR3 DNA reads as TGTGCCATCAGTGAGTCACAGGGTGGCGACGAGCAGTACTTC.

This chain connects TRBV27 to TRBJ2-1, with 11 positions matching TRBD2. Trimming removed 4 bases from V and 5 bases from J; junction bases left unmatched: 4. There are 15 residues in the CDR3. CDR1 is MNHEY, CDR2 SMNVEV, per germline (reference sequence). CDR3 amino acids: CASSYGTSGNNEQFF. The CDR3 coding sequence is TGTGCCAGCAGTTACGGGACTAGCGGTAACAATGAGCAGTTCTTC.

This clone was detected only a few times. This chain connects TRBV29-1 to TRBJ2-1, with D possibly called TRBD1 or TRBD2 (5 bases each). From germline, CDR1 is SQVTM and CDR2 ANQGSEA. The length of the CDR3 is 15 residues. V lost 3 bases to trimming and J lost 5 bases, with 17 bases between them. The CDR3, as DNA: TGCAGCGTTGATGAGGGAACAGGAGAAAACAATGAGCAGTTCTTC. This encodes CSVDEGTGENNEQFF.

This sequence joins TRBV6-5 and TRBJ2-1; D is ambiguous. Germline lookup yields CDR1 MNHEY and CDR2 SVGAGI. With 5 bases removed from V and 6 bases from J, the gap between germline ends came to 5 bases. This CDR3 comprises 11 residues. CDR3 in DNA: TGTGCCAGCAGTACTCGCAATGAGCAGTTCTTC. Its translation: CASSTRNEQFF.

This rearrangement joins TRBV4-3 to TRBJ2-7; D is unresolved. CDR1 and CDR2 (germline): LGHNA, YSLEER. V was clipped by 0 bases and J by 1 base, with 10 bases between them. The CDR3 runs to 15 residues. CDR3 residues: CASSQDATASYEQYF. CDR3 in DNA: TGCGCCAGCAGCCAAGACGCCACTGCATCCTACGAGCAGTACTTC.

The chain recombines TRBV2 with TRBJ2-6; unclear D gene. The CDR3 extends over 14 amino acids. V was cut by 6 bases and J by 3 bases, with 9 bases left in between. CDR1 SNHLY and CDR2 FYNNEI come from the germline V gene. CDR3 in DNA: TGTGCCAGCAGCCTTGGGGATGGGGCCAACGTCCTGACTTTC. It yields the protein CASSLGDGANVLTF.